The next 2 T cell receptor beta chains were all read from a single sample in a study of control samples from healthy donors and cancer patients. Using immunoSEQ multiplex PCR, the repertoire was profiled, and TCRdb retains in-frame clones only, with some absent. In the table there are about 77,000 clones, around 92% of which are singletons. The sequenced material came from blood. The receptors were gathered from a woman aged 55-70 years in good health.

This clone appeared a single time. The chain uses TRBV7-6 and TRBJ2-3, with D tentatively TRBD2 (6 bases). The CDR3 runs 14 residues. CDR1 and CDR2 from the germline V gene are SGHVS and FNYEAQ. Trimming took 5 bases from V and 7 from J, leaving 16 bases between them. In DNA form, the CDR3 reads TGTGCCAGCAGCCCCCTCCTGCTAGCGCATACGCAGTATTTT. Residues: CASSPLLLAHTQYF. Drawing the rest from reference TRBV7-6 and TRBJ2-3, the complete variable domain is GAGVSQSPRYKVTKRGQDVALRCDPISGHVSLYWYRQALGQGPEFLTYFNYEAQQDKSGLPNDRFSAERPEGSISTLTIQRTEQRDSAMYRCASSPLLLAHTQYFGPGTRLTVL.

The chain is built from TRBV6-1 and TRBJ2-7; 7 bases align to TRBD1. The CDR3 runs 14 residues. CDR1 and CDR2 from the germline V gene are MNHNS and SASEGT. V shed 5 bases, J shed 5 bases, and the junction held 9 bases outside the gene matches. Here the CDR3 reads CASSPSLDRNEQYF. The CDR3 DNA follows: TGTGCCAGCAGTCCTTCCCTGGACAGGAACGAGCAGTACTTC.